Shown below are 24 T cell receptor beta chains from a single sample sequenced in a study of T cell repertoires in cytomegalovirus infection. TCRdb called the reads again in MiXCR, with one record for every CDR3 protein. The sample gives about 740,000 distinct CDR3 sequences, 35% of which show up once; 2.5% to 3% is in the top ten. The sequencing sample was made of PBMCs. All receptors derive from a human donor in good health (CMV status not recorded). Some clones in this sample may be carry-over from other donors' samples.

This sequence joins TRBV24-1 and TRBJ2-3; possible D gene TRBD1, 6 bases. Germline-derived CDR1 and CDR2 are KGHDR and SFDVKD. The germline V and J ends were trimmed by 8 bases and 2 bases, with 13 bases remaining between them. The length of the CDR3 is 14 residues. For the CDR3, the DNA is TGTGCCACCATTGGCAGGGGCCCCACAGATACGCAGTATTTT. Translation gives CATIGRGPTDTQYF.

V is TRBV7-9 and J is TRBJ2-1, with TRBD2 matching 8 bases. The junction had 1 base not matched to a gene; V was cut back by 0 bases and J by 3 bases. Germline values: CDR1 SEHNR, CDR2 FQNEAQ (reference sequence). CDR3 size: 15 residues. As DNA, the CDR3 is TGTGCCAGCAGCTTAGCGGGACTAGACTACAATGAGCAGTTCTTC. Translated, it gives CASSLAGLDYNEQFF.

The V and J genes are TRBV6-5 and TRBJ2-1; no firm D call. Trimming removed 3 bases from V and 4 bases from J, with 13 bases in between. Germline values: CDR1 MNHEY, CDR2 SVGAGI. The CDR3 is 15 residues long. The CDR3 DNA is TGTGCCAGCAGTTATGGCTCCCGCGGATACAATGAGCAGTTCTTC. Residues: CASSYGSRGYNEQFF.

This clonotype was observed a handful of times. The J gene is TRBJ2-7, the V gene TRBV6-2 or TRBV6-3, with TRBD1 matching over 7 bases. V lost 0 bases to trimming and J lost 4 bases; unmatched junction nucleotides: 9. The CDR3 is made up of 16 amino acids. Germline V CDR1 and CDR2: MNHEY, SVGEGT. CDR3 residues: CASSYSPMQGVYEQYF. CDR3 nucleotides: TGTGCCAGCAGTTACTCCCCAATGCAGGGGGTGTACGAGCAGTACTTC.

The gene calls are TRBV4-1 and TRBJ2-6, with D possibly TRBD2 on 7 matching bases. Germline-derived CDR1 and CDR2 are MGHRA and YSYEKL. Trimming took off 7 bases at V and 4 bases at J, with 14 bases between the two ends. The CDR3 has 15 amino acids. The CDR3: CASNPGGQGANVLTF. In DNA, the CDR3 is TGCGCCAGCAACCCCGGGGGGCAGGGGGCCAACGTCCTGACTTTC.

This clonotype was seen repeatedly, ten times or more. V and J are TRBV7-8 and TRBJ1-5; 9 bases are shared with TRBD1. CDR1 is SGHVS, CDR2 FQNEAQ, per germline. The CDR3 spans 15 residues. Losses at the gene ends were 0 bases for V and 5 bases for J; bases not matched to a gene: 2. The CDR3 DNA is TGTGCCAGCAGCTTAGCTGGACAGGGGTATCAGCCCCAGCATTTT. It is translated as CASSLAGQGYQPQHF.

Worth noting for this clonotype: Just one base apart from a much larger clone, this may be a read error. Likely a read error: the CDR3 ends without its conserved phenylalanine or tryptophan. CDR3 DNA sequence: TGTGCCAGCAGCATGACTGGCTACGAGCAGTACTTA. This gives the protein CASSMTGYEQYL. The chain carries TRBV7-2 and TRBJ2-7; D remains unclear. The CDR3 consists of 12 residues. The germline gives CDR1 SGHTA, CDR2 FQGNSA. The ends were cut back, 5 bases at V and 3 bases at J, with 8 bases in the middle.

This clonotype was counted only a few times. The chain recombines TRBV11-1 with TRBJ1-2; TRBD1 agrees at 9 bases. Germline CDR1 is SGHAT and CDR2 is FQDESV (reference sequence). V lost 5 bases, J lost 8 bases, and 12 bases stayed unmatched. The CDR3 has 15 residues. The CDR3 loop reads CASSRPGTGPGGYTF. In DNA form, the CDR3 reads TGTGCCAGCAGCCGACCCGGGACAGGGCCAGGCGGCTACACCTTC. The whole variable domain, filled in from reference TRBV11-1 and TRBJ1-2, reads EAEVAQSPRYKITEKSQAVAFWCDPISGHATLYWYRQILGQGPELLVQFQDESVVDDSQLPKDRFSAERLKGVDSTLKIQPAELGDSAMYLCASSRPGTGPGGYTFGSGTRLTVV.

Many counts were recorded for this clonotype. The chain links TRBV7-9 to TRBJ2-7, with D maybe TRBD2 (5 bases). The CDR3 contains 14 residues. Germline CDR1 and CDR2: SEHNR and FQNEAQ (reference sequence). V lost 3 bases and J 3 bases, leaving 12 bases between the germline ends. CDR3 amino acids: CASSFGGGYYEQYF. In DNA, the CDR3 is TGTGCCAGCAGCTTCGGAGGAGGTTACTACGAGCAGTACTTC. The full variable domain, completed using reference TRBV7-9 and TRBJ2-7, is DTGVSQNPRHKITKRGQNVTFRCDPISEHNRLYWYRQTLGQGPEFLTYFQNEAQLEKSRLLSDRFSAERPKGSFSTLEIQRTEQGDSAMYLCASSFGGGYYEQYFGPGTRLTVT.

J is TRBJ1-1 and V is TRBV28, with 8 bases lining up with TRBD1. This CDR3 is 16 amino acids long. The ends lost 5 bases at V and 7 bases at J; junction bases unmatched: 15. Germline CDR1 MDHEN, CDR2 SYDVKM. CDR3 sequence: CASSLQGAGGVGEAFF. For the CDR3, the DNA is TGTGCCAGCAGTCTCCAGGGGGCAGGGGGCGTTGGTGAAGCTTTCTTT.

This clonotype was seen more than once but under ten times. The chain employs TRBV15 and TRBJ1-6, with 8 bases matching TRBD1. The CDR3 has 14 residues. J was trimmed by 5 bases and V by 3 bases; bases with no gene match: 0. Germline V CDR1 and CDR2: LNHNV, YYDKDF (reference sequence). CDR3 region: CATSRDRDNSPLHF. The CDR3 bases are TGTGCCACCAGCAGGGACAGGGATAATTCACCCCTCCACTTT.

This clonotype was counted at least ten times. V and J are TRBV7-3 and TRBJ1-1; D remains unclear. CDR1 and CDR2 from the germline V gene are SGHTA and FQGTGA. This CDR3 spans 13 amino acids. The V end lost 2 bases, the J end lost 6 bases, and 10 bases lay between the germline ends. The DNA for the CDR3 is TGTGCCAGCAGCTTAGTAAAAGGAGCTGAAGCTTTCTTT. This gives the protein CASSLVKGAEAFF. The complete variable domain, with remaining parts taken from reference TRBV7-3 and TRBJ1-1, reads GAGVSQTPSNKVTEKGKYVELRCDPISGHTALYWYRQSLGQGPEFLIYFQGTGAADDSGLPNDRFFAVRPEGSVSTLKIQRTERGDSAVYLCASSLVKGAEAFFGQGTRLTVV.

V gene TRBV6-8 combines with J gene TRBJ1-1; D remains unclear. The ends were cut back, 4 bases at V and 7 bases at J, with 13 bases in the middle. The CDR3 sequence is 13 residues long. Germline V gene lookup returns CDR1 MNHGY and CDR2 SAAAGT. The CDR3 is CASSSLSEIEAFF. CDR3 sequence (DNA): TGTGCCAGCAGTTCCCTCAGCGAAATTGAAGCTTTCTTT.

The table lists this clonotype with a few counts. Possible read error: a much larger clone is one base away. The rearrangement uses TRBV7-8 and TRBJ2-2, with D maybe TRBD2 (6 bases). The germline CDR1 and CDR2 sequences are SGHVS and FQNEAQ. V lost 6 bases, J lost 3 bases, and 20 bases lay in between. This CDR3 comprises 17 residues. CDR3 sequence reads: CASSPNAGNLDTGELFF. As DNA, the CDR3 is TGTGCCAGCAGTCCTAATGCGGGGAACCTCGACACCGGGGAGCTGTTTTTT. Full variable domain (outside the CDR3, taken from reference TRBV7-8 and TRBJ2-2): GAGVSQSPRYKVAKRGQDVALRCDPISGHVSLFWYQQALGQGPEFLTYFQNEAQLDKSGLPSDRFFAERPEGSVSTLKIQRTQQEDSAVYLCASSPNAGNLDTGELFFGEGSRLTVL.

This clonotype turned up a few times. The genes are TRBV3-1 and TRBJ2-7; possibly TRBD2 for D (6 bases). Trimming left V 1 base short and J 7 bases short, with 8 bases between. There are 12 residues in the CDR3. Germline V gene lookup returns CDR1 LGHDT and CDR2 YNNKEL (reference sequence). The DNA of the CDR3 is TGTGCCAGCAGCCAAGGCGGGGTTGAGCAGTACTTC. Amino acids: CASSQGGVEQYF.

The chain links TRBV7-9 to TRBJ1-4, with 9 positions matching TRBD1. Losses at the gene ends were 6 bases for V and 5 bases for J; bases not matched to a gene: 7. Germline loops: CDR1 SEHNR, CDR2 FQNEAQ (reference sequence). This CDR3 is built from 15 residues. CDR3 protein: CASRRRDRVNEKLFF. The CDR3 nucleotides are TGTGCCAGCAGGCGCCGGGACAGGGTCAATGAAAAACTGTTTTTT.

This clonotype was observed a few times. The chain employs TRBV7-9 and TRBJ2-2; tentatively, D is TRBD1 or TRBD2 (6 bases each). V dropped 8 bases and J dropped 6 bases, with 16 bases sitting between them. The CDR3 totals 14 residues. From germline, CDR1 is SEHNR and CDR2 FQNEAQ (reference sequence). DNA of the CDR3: TGTGCCAGCCGCAGGGGAGGCGGGCCCGGGGAGCTGTTTTTT. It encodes CASRRGGGPGELFF.

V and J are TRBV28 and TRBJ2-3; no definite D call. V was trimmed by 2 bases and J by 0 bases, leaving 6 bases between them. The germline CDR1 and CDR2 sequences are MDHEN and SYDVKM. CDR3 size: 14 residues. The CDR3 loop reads CASSLRPSTDTQYF. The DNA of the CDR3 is TGTGCCAGCAGTTTAAGACCTAGCACAGATACGCAGTATTTT.

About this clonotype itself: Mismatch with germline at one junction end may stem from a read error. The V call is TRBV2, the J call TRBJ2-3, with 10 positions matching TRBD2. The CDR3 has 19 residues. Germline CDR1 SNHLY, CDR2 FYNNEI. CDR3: CASSEYGPSGGASTDMQYF. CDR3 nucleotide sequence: TGTGCCAGCAGTGAATATGGGCCTAGCGGGGGTGCTAGCACAGATATGCAGTATTTT.

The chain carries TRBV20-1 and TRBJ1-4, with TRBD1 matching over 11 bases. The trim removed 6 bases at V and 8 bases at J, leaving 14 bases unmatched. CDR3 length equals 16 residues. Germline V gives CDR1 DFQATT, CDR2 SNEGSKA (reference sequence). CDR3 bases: TGCAGTGCCCCGCGGGGACAGGGGGTGCGAAGAGAAAAACTGTTTTTT. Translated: CSAPRGQGVRREKLFF.

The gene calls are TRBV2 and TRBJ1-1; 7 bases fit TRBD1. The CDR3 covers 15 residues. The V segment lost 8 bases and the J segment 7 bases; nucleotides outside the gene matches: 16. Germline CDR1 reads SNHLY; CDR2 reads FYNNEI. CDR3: CASPHLDRDYNEAFF. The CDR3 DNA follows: TGTGCCAGCCCCCACCTTGACAGGGATTATAATGAAGCTTTCTTT.

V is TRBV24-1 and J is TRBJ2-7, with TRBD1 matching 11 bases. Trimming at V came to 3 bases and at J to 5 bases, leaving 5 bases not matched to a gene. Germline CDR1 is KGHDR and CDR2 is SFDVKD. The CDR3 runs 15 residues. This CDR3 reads CATSDRDRGIHEQYF. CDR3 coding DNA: TGTGCCACCAGTGATAGGGACAGGGGGATCCACGAGCAGTACTTC.

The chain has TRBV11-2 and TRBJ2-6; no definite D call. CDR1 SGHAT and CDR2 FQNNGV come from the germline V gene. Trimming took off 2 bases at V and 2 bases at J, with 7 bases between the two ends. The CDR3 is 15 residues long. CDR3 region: CASSLLRAGANVLTF. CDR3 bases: TGTGCCAGCAGCTTACTCCGGGCTGGGGCCAACGTCCTGACTTTC.

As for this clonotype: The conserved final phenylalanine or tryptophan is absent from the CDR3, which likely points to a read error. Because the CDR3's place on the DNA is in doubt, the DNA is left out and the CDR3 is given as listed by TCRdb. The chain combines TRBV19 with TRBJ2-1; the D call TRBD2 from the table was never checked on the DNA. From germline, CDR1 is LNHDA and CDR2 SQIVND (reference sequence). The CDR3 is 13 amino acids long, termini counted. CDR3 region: CASSIGEGREQLL.